The rows below give T cell receptor beta chains drawn from one sample of a study of cytomegalovirus exposure and HLA in healthy donors. TCRdb's table, derived via immunoSEQ multiplex PCR, lists solely in-frame clones and lacks some. The profile covers approximately 150,000 clones, with 70% to 90% appearing a single time and over 2% taken by the ten largest. The specimen was PBMCs. Source of these receptors: a man younger than 45 in good health and CMV-seropositive. The CDR3 runs from the conserved cysteine through the conserved F or W. The D gene is left open where the match is weak. Clone size appears in some rows only: once, few, many, or a class for an expanded clone.

V	J	D	size	DNA	CDR3
TRBV4-1	TRBJ2-6	-	-	TGCGCCAGCAGCCCTGACAGGTTTGGGGCCAACGTCCTGACTTTC	CASSPDRFGANVLTF
TRBV27	TRBJ1-5	-	-	TGTGCCAGCAGTTTTATCGGAGGGGCCAATCAGCCCCAGCATTTT	CASSFIGGANQPQHF
TRBV11-2	TRBJ1-6	-	once	TGTGCCAGCAGCTTAGATTGGCGGTCACGGTCACCCCTCCACTTT	CASSLDWRSRSPLHF
TRBV2	TRBJ2-7	TRBD2	-	TGTGCCAGCAGTGAAGCGCGGGGGAGCTCCTACGAGCAGTACTTC	CASSEARGSSYEQYF
TRBV4-3	TRBJ1-2	TRBD1	once	TGCGCCAGCAGCCGATTGTCAGGGGGAAAGGTTGATGGCTACACCTTC	CASSRLSGGKVDGYTF
TRBV9	TRBJ1-1	TRBD1	-	TGTGCCAGCAGCGTAGGGCGGGACAGGGTAGTCACTGAAGCTTTCTTT	CASSVGRDRVVTEAFF
TRBV5-8	TRBJ2-1	TRBD1	-	TGTGCCAGCAGCTTAGGGGACAGGGCCCTTGGGGGGCAGTTCTTC	CASSLGDRALGGQFF
TRBV6-5	TRBJ1-2	TRBD1	-	TGTGCCAGCAGTGACGGGACAGGGGAACTTGGCTACACCTTC	CASSDGTGELGYTF
TRBV4-3	TRBJ1-6	TRBD1	-	TGCGCCAGCAGCCTTTTAACCGGGACAGAAAATAATTCACCCCTCCACTTT	CASSLLTGTENNSPLHF
TRBV6-6	TRBJ1-2	-	-	TGTGCCAGCACCGCCTCACAGAAGAAACATGGCTACACCTTC	CASTASQKKHGYTF
TRBV6-4	TRBJ2-1	TRBD2	-	TGTGCCAGCAGTGCTCGGCGGGGGCTAGCGGGAAATGAGCAGTTCTTC	CASSARRGLAGNEQFF
TRBV11-3	TRBJ2-7	TRBD2	-	TGTGCCAGCAGCTTGGATTCTAGCGGGAGACTTTACGAGCAGTACTTC	CASSLDSSGRLYEQYF
TRBV11-2	TRBJ2-2	-	-	TGTGCCAGCAGCTTGACTCTCGGGGAGCTGTTTTTT	CASSLTLGELFF
TRBV6-5	TRBJ1-5	-	few	TGTGCCAGCAGTAGCGGACTCAATCAGCCCCAGCATTTT	CASSSGLNQPQHF
TRBV7-2	TRBJ2-5	-	-	TGTGCCAGCAGCTTTGGACAGCTCCAAGAGACCCAGTACTTC	CASSFGQLQETQYF
TRBV10-2	TRBJ1-1	-	few	TGCGCCAGCAGTGCTTACAGGGCGGGCACTGAAGCTTTCTTT	CASSAYRAGTEAFF
TRBV5-4	TRBJ2-5	-	-	TGTGCCAGCAGCTTGACCTCGAACACGGAGACCCAGTACTTC	CASSLTSNTETQYF
TRBV19	TRBJ1-5	-	-	TGTGCCAGTAATACAGGTTCGGAAAGCAATCAGCCCCAGCATTTT	CASNTGSESNQPQHF
TRBV15	TRBJ1-4	-	-	TGTGCCACCAGCAGAGATCCAGGGTATGAAAAACTGTTTTTT	CATSRDPGYEKLFF
TRBV30	TRBJ1-1	-	-	TGTGCCTGGAGTGTAACGGGAGAAGCTTTCTTT	CAWSVTGEAFF
TRBV19	TRBJ1-4	TRBD1	-	TGTGCCAGTAGTATAACCACAGGGGGAACTAATGAAAAACTGTTTTTT	CASSITTGGTNEKLFF
TRBV7-9	TRBJ1-2	-	few	TGTGCCAGCAGCTTAGTTGGCTTGTTTGGCTACACCTTC	CASSLVGLFGYTF
TRBV7-2	TRBJ1-2	-	-	TGTGCCAGCAGCTTCACGACAGGAAGAGATGGCTACACCTTC	CASSFTTGRDGYTF
TRBV4-2	TRBJ1-1	-	-	TGTGCCAGCAGAGCACGAGGGGGAAACACTGAAGCTTTCTTT	CASRARGGNTEAFF
TRBV5-1	TRBJ1-1	-	few	TGCGCCAGCAGACCCGTCCCGGAGGGATACACTGAAGCTTTCTTT	CASRPVPEGYTEAFF
TRBV20-1	TRBJ2-7	-	-	TGCAGTGCTAGATTTACGGACGAGCAGTACTTC	CSARFTDEQYF
TRBV7-2	TRBJ2-7	TRBD2	few	TGTGCCAGCAGCTTCACTAGCGGTACCTACGAGCAGTACTTC	CASSFTSGTYEQYF
TRBV15	TRBJ2-3	TRBD1	-	TGTGCCACCAGCACTCAGGGGGTGAACACAGATACGCAGTATTTT	CATSTQGVNTDTQYF
TRBV7-2	TRBJ2-3	TRBD2	-	TGTGCCAGCAGCTCCGGACTAGCGGGAGACCCAGATACGCAGTATTTT	CASSSGLAGDPDTQYF
TRBV27	TRBJ2-5	TRBD1	-	TGTGCCAGCAGTTTATCGCACAGGGGGAGGGAGACCCAGTACTTC	CASSLSHRGRETQYF
TRBV29-1	TRBJ2-1	-	once	TGCAGCGCCACTGGGGTCGGGCCTAGCGCTCACAATGAGCAGTTCTTC	CSATGVGPSAHNEQFF
TRBV7-9	TRBJ1-2	-	-	TGTTCCAGCAGCTTAGAATACGACAGTCCTAACTATGGCTACACCTTC	CSSSLEYDSPNYGYTF
TRBV13	TRBJ2-1	TRBD1	-	TGTGCCAGCAGCTACGGGACAGGGAGTCACAATGAGCAGTTCTTC	CASSYGTGSHNEQFF
TRBV5-1	TRBJ2-1	-	-	TGCGCCAGCAGCTTGGAACCTAGGTGGTCCTACAATGAGCAGTTCTTC	CASSLEPRWSYNEQFF
TRBV5-1	TRBJ1-1	TRBD1	-	TGCGCCAGCAGCTTGGGGGTGGGGGGGACAGGGATGAACACTGAAGCTTTCTTT	CASSLGVGGTGMNTEAFF
TRBV19	TRBJ1-1	TRBD1	-	TGTGCCAGTAGTATAGGGACAGGCACTGAAGCTTTCTTT	CASSIGTGTEAFF
TRBV19	TRBJ1-3	-	-	TGTGCCAGTAGGGCAGGGCTAAGCTCTGGAAACACCATATATTTT	CASRAGLSSGNTIYF
TRBV15	TRBJ2-3	TRBD2	once	TGTGCCACCAGCAGAGCGGCGGGAGGAGTAGATACGCAGTATTTT	CATSRAAGGVDTQYF
TRBV18	TRBJ2-1	TRBD1	once	TGTGCCAGCTCCCCGGGACAGAGTGAGCAGTTCTTC	CASSPGQSEQFF
TRBV5-1	TRBJ1-2	-	-	TGCGCCAGCAGCTTGACCGGTTCGGGGGGCTACACCTTC	CASSLTGSGGYTF
TRBV19	TRBJ2-2	TRBD2	once	TGTGCCAGTAGTATAGATCCGCGGCTAGCGGGATATGCCGGGGAGCTGTTTTTT	CASSIDPRLAGYAGELFF
TRBV7-2	TRBJ1-5	-	-	TGTGCCAGCAGCTTAAATCCCCCAAAGCCCCAGCATTTT	CASSLNPPKPQHF
TRBV7-2	TRBJ2-5	TRBD2	once	TGTGCCAGCAGCGTTGAACTAGCGGGGGGTCCTGCGGAGACCCAGTACTTC	CASSVELAGGPAETQYF
TRBV7-6	TRBJ1-3	-	-	TGTGCCAGCAGCTTAGGGAGCTCTGGAAACACCATATATTTT	CASSLGSSGNTIYF
TRBV5-1	TRBJ1-4	-	-	TGCGCCAGCAGCCTGGGACAAGCAGTGGAAAAACTGTTTTTT	CASSLGQAVEKLFF
TRBV7-3	TRBJ2-5	TRBD1	-	TGTGCCAGCAGCTTAAGGGCCAGGGGGACCCAAGAGACCCAGTACTTC	CASSLRARGTQETQYF
TRBV27	TRBJ2-1	-	-	TGTGCCAGCAGTCCTTCGCTAGCGTTGTCCTACAATGAGCAGTTCTTC	CASSPSLALSYNEQFF
TRBV20-1	TRBJ2-7	TRBD2	-	TGCAGTGCTGCACTAGCGACCGAGCAGTACTTC	CSAALATEQYF
TRBV28	TRBJ2-1	TRBD1	-	TGTGCCAGCAGTTCCCCGCGGCTTGGACAGGGCCAGAATGAGCAGTTCTTC	CASSSPRLGQGQNEQFF